This T cell receptor (beta chain) was retrieved from a study of CD8+ T cells in alopecia areata. Study-wide points: Lesional scalp exceeded normal scalp in clonality, especially in alopecia totalis/universalis.

Described treatment: oral pan-JAK inhibitor, 5-10 mg twice daily. About this clone: Its matching antigen is unknown.

Extraction and reverse transcription of RNA yielded cDNA as the sequencing template. Sequencing used immunoSEQ multiplex PCR; TCRdb keeps in-frame clones, though not all of them. The sample holds approximately 180,000 clones, less than 75% seen once. Deletions cut 2 bases from V and 8 bases from J, with 6 bases between. CDR3 length equals 11 residues. Germline V gives CDR1 SGHTA, CDR2 FQGNSA. This specimen consisted of CD4+ T cells sorted from blood, obtained at approximately week 55, from a patient treated with tofacitinib. The sequence was obtained from a human donor with alopecia areata. The chain carries TRBV7-2 and TRBJ1-2, with no clear D. The CDR3 bases are TGTGCCAGCAGCTTACTGAAGGGCTACACCTTC. Translating it yields CASSLLKGYTF.